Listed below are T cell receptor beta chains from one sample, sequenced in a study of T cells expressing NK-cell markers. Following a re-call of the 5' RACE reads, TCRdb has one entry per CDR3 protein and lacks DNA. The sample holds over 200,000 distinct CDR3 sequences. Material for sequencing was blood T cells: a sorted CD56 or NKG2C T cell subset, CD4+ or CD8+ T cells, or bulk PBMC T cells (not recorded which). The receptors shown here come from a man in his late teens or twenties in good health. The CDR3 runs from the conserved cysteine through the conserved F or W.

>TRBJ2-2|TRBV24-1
CATSRNNVSSGIRELFF
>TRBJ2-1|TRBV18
CASSPGPTGRHNEQFF
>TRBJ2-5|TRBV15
CATSKGLGIQETQYF
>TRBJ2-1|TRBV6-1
CASMVQGYNEQFF
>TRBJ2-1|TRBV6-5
CASSYSKSLAGLNEQFF
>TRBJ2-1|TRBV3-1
CASSPDRAPTYNEQFF
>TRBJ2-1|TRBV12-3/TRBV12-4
CASSLSVPVRSNEQFF
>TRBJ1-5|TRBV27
CATAGTGGPRAQHF
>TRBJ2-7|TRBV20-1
CSAHDVAGGLNEQYF
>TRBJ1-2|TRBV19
CATTPRGSNYGYTF
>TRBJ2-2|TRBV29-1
CSVDRQGGTGELFF
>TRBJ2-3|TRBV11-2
CASSLDLAASLRSTQYF
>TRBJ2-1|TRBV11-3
CASSSALDRSSYNEQFF
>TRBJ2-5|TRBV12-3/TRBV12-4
CASSTSGLAGPQETQYF
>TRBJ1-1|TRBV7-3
CASSPLRGGGTAMNTEAFF
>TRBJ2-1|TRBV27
CAARGYNEQFF
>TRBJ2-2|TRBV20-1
CSARGSERGRSGELFF
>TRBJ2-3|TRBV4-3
CASSQGSSGRDTQYF
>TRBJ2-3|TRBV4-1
CASSPMERAPQYF
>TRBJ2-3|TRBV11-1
CASSPSVPDTDTQYF
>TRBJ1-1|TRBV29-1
CSVEKRRGAEAFF
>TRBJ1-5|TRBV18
CASSPLPSNQPQHF
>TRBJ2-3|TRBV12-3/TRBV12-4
CASTRGRGGSTDTQYF
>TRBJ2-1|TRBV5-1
CASSLLHSNEQFF
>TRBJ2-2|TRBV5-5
CASRTASNANTGELFF
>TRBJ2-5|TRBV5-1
CASSFDQGNQYF
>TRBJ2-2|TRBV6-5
CASSYVVDRSTGELFF
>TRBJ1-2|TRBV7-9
CASSPGLGQDYGYTF
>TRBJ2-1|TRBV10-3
CAIETGTGWGNEQFF
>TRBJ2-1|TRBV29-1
CSVAGRLAYNEQFF
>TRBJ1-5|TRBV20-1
CSARGPLTGTSNQPQHF
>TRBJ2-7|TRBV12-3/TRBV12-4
CASRRDTAWEQYF
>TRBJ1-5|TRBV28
CASSLRTGVSRGNQPQHF
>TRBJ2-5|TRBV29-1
CSVVPGQANPKTQYF
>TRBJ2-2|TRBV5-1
CASSLVERDTGELFF
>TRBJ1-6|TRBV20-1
CSARDGLDSPLHF
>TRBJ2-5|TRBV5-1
CASSLVRYGQETQYF
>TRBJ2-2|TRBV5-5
CASSSLAGEIDTGELFF
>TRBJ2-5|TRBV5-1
CASSLVGSLTPTHQETQYF
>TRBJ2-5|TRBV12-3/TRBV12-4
CASSFVLTGGRQETQYF
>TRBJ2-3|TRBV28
CASTQGGSDTQYF
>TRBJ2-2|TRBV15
CATSIGGWTSGNGELFF
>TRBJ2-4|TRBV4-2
CASSRPDSIQYF
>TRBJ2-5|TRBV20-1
CSSQVSETQYF
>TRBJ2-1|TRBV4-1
CASSQEGYRGGEPFF
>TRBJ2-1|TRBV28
CASSLSGQTYNEQFF
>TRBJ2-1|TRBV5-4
CASSGGREQFF
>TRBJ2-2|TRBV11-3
CASSASPSGVTGELFF
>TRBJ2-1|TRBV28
CASRGTSGEQFF
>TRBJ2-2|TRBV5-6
CASGNIGGRGADGELFF
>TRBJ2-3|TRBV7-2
CASSLGGAVRGTDTQYF
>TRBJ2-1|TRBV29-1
CSVGGTETGGLFF
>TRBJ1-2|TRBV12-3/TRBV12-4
CASRPRALRDGYTF
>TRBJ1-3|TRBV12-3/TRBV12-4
CASSNDRVFGTIYF
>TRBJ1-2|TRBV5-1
CASRPTGGVYGYTF
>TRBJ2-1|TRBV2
CASSHPGTSGRYNEQFF
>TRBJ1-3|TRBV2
CASSRQRWDTIYF